Here is one TCR beta chain with its context. A CD45RA+ naive subset and a CD45RA-negative memory subset were split from CD4+ cells. V shed 6 bases and J shed 6 bases, with 11 bases lying between them. Germline V gives CDR1 MNHEY, CDR2 SVGAGI. The CDR3 extends over 13 amino acids. This sample is drawn from a study of shared clonotypes between healthy human individuals. The table came from immunoSEQ multiplex PCR; TCRdb's copy has only in-frame clones and leaves some out. The sample lists fewer than 2.5 million clones; roughly 93% were seen once. The clonotype was recovered from a man younger than 35 in good health. Some clones in this sample may be carry-over from other donors' samples. The sequenced sample consisted of naive CD4+ T cells from PBMCs. Subset described: CD45RA+ positively selected. The V gene is TRBV6-5, the J gene TRBJ1-4; D gene uncertain. The CDR3, as DNA: TGTGCCAGCAGCCGTAACCGGGATGAAAAACTGTTTTTT. It specifies CASSRNRDEKLFF.